The 9 T cell receptor beta chains below come from one sample, sequenced in a study of identical twins. TCRdb passed the 5' RACE reads through MiXCR, listing each CDR3 protein once. Altogether 1.5 million to 2 million distinct CDR3 sequences are present, more than 30% being singletons, with the ten largest covering around 0.25%. The sequencing sample was made of cord blood. The receptor set was obtained from a newborn girl in good health.

This clonotype showed up just a few times. V usage is TRBV12-3 or TRBV12-4 and J usage is TRBJ2-7, with D perhaps given as TRBD1 or TRBD2 (5 bases each). Trimming removed 2 bases from V and 0 bases from J, with 14 bases in between. CDR3 length: 16 amino acids. In DNA, the CDR3 is TGTGCCAGCAGTTTATTGGGGGTTAGCGTCTCCTACGAGCAGTACTTC. Its translation is CASSLLGVSVSYEQYF.

This clonotype was counted at least ten times. The chain couples TRBV4-2 to TRBJ2-1, with 8 positions matching TRBD2. The J segment lost 7 bases and the V segment lost 5 bases, leaving 19 bases of the junction unmatched. Per the germline V gene, CDR1 is LGHNA and CDR2 is YNFKEQ. This CDR3 region has 18 residues. This CDR3 reads CASSDRLRLSGEKNEQFF. Written as DNA, the CDR3 is TGTGCCAGCAGCGACCGCCTTCGTCTTAGCGGGGAGAAGAATGAGCAGTTCTTC.

This chain uses TRBV20-1 with TRBJ2-3, with D uncertain. Germline V CDR1 and CDR2: DFQATT, SNEGSKA (reference sequence). The V end lost 4 bases, the J end lost 1 base, and 9 bases lay between the germline ends. The CDR3 length is 13 residues. The CDR3 coding sequence is TGCAGTGCTATGCGAACGGGCACAGATACGCAGTATTTT. It yields the protein CSAMRTGTDTQYF.

V and J are TRBV4-2 and TRBJ2-7; 10 bases fit TRBD1. Germline loops: CDR1 LGHNA, CDR2 YNFKEQ. The trim removed 6 bases at V and 4 bases at J, leaving 9 bases unmatched. This CDR3 region has 15 residues. CDR3 nucleotides: TGTGCCAGCAGACCCTCGTGGACAGGGGGTTACGAGCAGTACTTC. This codes for CASRPSWTGGYEQYF.

The chain has TRBV20-1 and TRBJ1-5; D is unclear. Germline V gene sequence: CDR1 DFQATT, CDR2 SNEGSKA (reference sequence). The CDR3 is 14 amino acids. The V end lost 0 bases, the J end lost 3 bases, and 9 bases lay between the germline ends. The CDR3 loop is CSAREGALNQPQHF. In nucleotides, the CDR3 is TGCAGTGCTAGAGAGGGTGCCCTCAATCAGCCCCAGCATTTT.

This clonotype was detected only a few times. The V gene is TRBV20-1, the J gene TRBJ2-3; tentative D call: TRBD2 (6 bases). CDR1 is DFQATT and CDR2 is SNEGSKA in the germline V gene (reference sequence). The V gene lost 7 bases and the J gene lost 1 base, with 12 bases spanning the gap. This CDR3 is 13 amino acids long. This CDR3 is CSVNRERTDTQYF. The CDR3 nucleotides read TGCAGTGTTAATCGGGAGCGCACAGATACGCAGTATTTT.

This clonotype was recorded many times. V and J are TRBV4-2 and TRBJ1-2, with D uncertain. The germline gives CDR1 LGHNA, CDR2 YNFKEQ. V was shortened by 0 bases and J by 4 bases, with 6 bases between the two germline ends. CDR3 size: 13 residues. CDR3 sequence (DNA): TGTGCCAGCAGCCAAGATACGGCCTATGGCTACACCTTC. Protein sequence: CASSQDTAYGYTF.

This clonotype was detected only a few times. The gene calls are TRBV4-1 and TRBJ2-1; a weak D match, TRBD1 (5 bases). From germline, CDR1 is MGHRA and CDR2 YSYEKL. This CDR3 spans 15 amino acids. The germline V and J ends were trimmed by 4 bases and 6 bases, with 16 bases remaining between them. CDR3 residues: CASSPPPGPPNEQFF. In DNA, the CDR3 is TGCGCCAGCAGCCCTCCCCCAGGGCCACCCAATGAGCAGTTCTTC.

This chain links TRBV29-1 with TRBJ2-1; either TRBD1 or TRBD2 may supply D (5 bases each). Germline CDR1 and CDR2: SQVTM and ANQGSEA. Trimming took 3 bases from V and 13 from J, leaving 16 bases between them. This CDR3 region has 12 residues. This CDR3 is CSVDAGTETQFF. Here the CDR3 DNA reads TGCAGCGTTGATGCAGGGACGGAGACCCAGTTCTTC.